This T cell receptor (beta chain) was captured by sequencing in a study of blood T cell repertoires in COVID-19. In the study overall: Both acute and convalescent COVID-19 samples were obtained from the United States, Italy and Spain. From T cells, B-cell-depleted T cells, or PBMCs came the material, which was cDNA or gDNA.

Assay: immunoSEQ multiplex PCR; the TCRdb copy retains only in-frame clones and omits some. The sample records around 100,000 clones, about 88% being singletons. The sequence was collected from a man younger than 40 in a cohort sampled during active COVID-19. The material sequenced was peripheral blood.

DNA for the CDR3: TGCGCCAGCAGCTTGGGAGCCCGACGGACAGTCGGCTACACCTTC. It translates to CASSLGARRTVGYTF. V usage is TRBV5-1 and J usage is TRBJ1-2; TRBD1 is a possible D gene (6 bases). In germline, CDR1 is SGHRS, CDR2 YFSETQ. The CDR3 is 15 amino acids. V lost 0 bases and J lost 8, with 17 bases in between.